Reported below is one T cell receptor (beta chain). This specimen belongs to a study of blood T cell repertoires in COVID-19. Study as a whole: Acute and convalescent COVID-19 specimens originated in the United States, Italy and Spain. PBMCs, B-cell-depleted T cells, or T cells provided the cDNA or gDNA that made up the material.

Participants had their cohort set by participant-reported clinical history. V was pared by 0 bases and J by 2 bases, with 14 bases between. CDR3 length: 16 amino acids. Germline CDR1 is SGHRS and CDR2 is YFSETQ. The table came from immunoSEQ multiplex PCR; TCRdb's copy has only in-frame clones and leaves some out. Here the sample spans approximately 200,000 clones, just under 90% being singletons. Sample: PBMCs or T cells enriched from blood (not recorded which). This TCR came from a man younger than 40 who had recovered from COVID-19. The V gene is TRBV5-1, the J gene TRBJ1-2, with D possibly TRBD1 on 6 matching bases. The CDR3: CASSLAGTLQNYGYTF. The CDR3 DNA reads TGCGCCAGCAGCTTGGCCGGGACATTGCAAAACTATGGCTACACCTTC.